The 8 T cell receptor beta chains presented below share a single source sample, sequenced in a study of neoadjuvant anti-PD-1 for oral cavity cancer. Time point specified: after neoadjuvant nivolumab, at surgical resection. Sequenced by immunoSEQ multiplex PCR; TCRdb stores in-frame clones only, minus some. The sample has around 37,000 clones, over 30% seen once; the top ten hold approximately 15%. The sequencing here drew on tumor tissue, taken after nivolumab (anti-PD-1) treatment. The source is a person aged 35 to 85 with oral cavity squamous cell carcinoma.

The J gene is TRBJ1-5, the V gene TRBV18, with D possibly matching TRBD1 (5 bases). The CDR3 covers 14 residues. Trimming cost V 4 bases and J 4 bases, with 11 bases left between them. In germline, CDR1 is KGHSH, CDR2 LQKENI. The CDR3: CASSLGPPNQPQHF. The CDR3 region has the DNA TGTGCCAGCTCACTGGGGCCGCCTAATCAGCCCCAGCATTTT.

CDR3 sequence: CASSTGAANEKLFF. CDR3 DNA: TGTGCCAGCAGCACGGGCGCAGCTAATGAAAAACTGTTTTTT. This chain uses TRBV5-4 with TRBJ1-4, with D uncertain. The germline V and J ends were trimmed by 4 bases and 3 bases, with 10 bases remaining between them. The germline V gene has CDR1 SGHNT and CDR2 YYREEE (reference sequence). CDR3 length: 14 residues. Based on the CDR3 plus reference TRBV5-4 and TRBJ1-4, the full variable domain is ETGVTQSPTHLIKTRGQQVTLRCSSQSGHNTVSWYQQALGQGPQFIFQYYREEENGRGNFPPRFSGLQFPNYSSELNVNALELDDSALYLCASSTGAANEKLFFGSGTQLSVL.

This chain connects TRBV27 to TRBJ2-7, with TRBD1 matching over 8 bases. Germline CDR1 MNHEY, CDR2 SMNVEV (reference sequence). Trimming cost V 5 bases and J 0 bases; bases outside gene matches: 12. The CDR3 sequence is 17 residues long. The CDR3 DNA sequence: TGTGCCAGCAGTCCAAACTTAAGGGACAGGTTCTCCTACGAGCAGTACTTC. It yields the protein CASSPNLRDRFSYEQYF.

This clone was picked up a small number of times. This chain uses TRBV28 with TRBJ2-7; no clear D gene. Germline V gene sequence: CDR1 MDHEN, CDR2 SYDVKM. V was cut by 3 bases and J by 4 bases, with 10 bases left in between. This CDR3 spans 13 amino acids. The CDR3 loop reads CASSLMGAYEQYF. The DNA for the CDR3 is TGTGCCAGCAGTTTGATGGGTGCGTACGAGCAGTACTTC.

This chain joins TRBV5-4 and TRBJ1-4; tentative D call: TRBD1 (6 bases). V lost 3 bases, J lost 4 bases, and 13 bases lay in between. This CDR3 has 15 amino acids. Germline CDR1 reads SGHNT; CDR2 reads YYREEE (reference sequence). The CDR3 DNA is TGTGCCAGCAGCTCGAAACAGGGAAGTAATGAAAAACTGTTTTTT. Amino acids: CASSSKQGSNEKLFF.

This clone has only a few counts. J is TRBJ2-3 and V is TRBV5-1; tentative D call: TRBD1 (6 bases). Germline V gene lookup returns CDR1 SGHRS and CDR2 YFSETQ. The CDR3 has 14 amino acids. V was shortened by 0 bases and J by 3 bases, with 8 bases between the two germline ends. CDR3: CASSLGGPTDTQYF. The DNA of the CDR3 is TGCGCCAGCAGCTTGGGGGGGCCAACAGATACGCAGTATTTT.

This clone is deemed medium-sized. The J gene is TRBJ2-7, the V gene TRBV29-1; 8 bases agree with TRBD2. CDR1 is SQVTM and CDR2 is ANQGSEA in the germline V gene. J was trimmed by 0 bases and V by 7 bases; bases with no gene match: 5. The CDR3 is made up of 13 amino acids. This CDR3 is CSARAGDSYEQYF. CDR3 bases: TGCAGCGCCAGAGCGGGAGACTCCTACGAGCAGTACTTC.

This clone was seen at least ten times. Other nucleotide sequences in the sample specify the same CDR3. V and J are TRBV5-1 and TRBJ2-5; 11 bases align to TRBD2. V shed 0 bases and J 1 base; nucleotides not matched to a gene: 5. The CDR3 covers 17 residues. Germline V gene lookup returns CDR1 SGHRS and CDR2 YFSETQ. CDR3 nucleotides: TGCGCCAGCAGCTTGGCCTTAGCGGGAGGGCCCCAAGAGACCCAGTACTTC. Residues: CASSLALAGGPQETQYF. Full variable domain (rest looked up from reference TRBV5-1 and TRBJ2-5): KAGVTQTPRYLIKTRGQQVTLSCSPISGHRSVSWYQQTPGQGLQFLFEYFSETQRNKGNFPGRFSGRQFSNSRSEMNVSTLELGDSALYLCASSLALAGGPQETQYFGPGTRLLVL.